These 27 T cell receptor beta chains were sequenced from one sample in a study of post-analysis software for immune sequencing data. These receptors' targets are unknown. Study-wide results and limits: Relative to controls, patients had several TRBV segments at higher frequency, with TRBV5-6, TRBV5-1 and TRBV20-1 among these.

The TCR beta cDNA libraries carried unique molecular identifiers. Each CDR3 protein is one row after TCRdb ran MiXCR on the PCR reads. The table lists about 560,000 distinct CDR3 sequences, around 47% of them singletons. Sequenced: blood. All receptors come from a girl aged 5-17 years with multiple sclerosis.

The chain uses TRBV7-3 and TRBJ2-1; 8 positions agree with TRBD2. This CDR3 contains 13 residues. Looked up from germline, CDR1 is SGHTA and CDR2 is FQGTGA. After removal of 8 bases from V and 9 bases from J, the junction contained 9 bases not matched to a gene. The CDR3 reads CASGYGGAGEQFF. As DNA, the CDR3 is TGTGCCAGCGGTTACGGGGGGGCAGGTGAGCAGTTCTTC.

The gene calls are TRBV10-2 and TRBJ2-6; 8 nucleotides match TRBD1. This CDR3 is built from 17 residues. Germline V CDR1 and CDR2: WSHSY, SAAADI. J lost 2 bases, V lost 8 bases, and 11 bases had no gene match. In DNA form, the CDR3 reads TGCGCCAGCCTATCGGACAGGGCTCCGGCTGGGGCCAACGTCCTGACTTTC. Translated: CASLSDRAPAGANVLTF.

CDR3 sequence: CASSQDPVSYNEQFF. DNA for the CDR3: TGTGCCAGCAGCCAAGACCCCGTATCGTACAATGAGCAGTTCTTC. V is TRBV4-2 and J is TRBJ2-1; no clear D. This CDR3 has 15 amino acids. In germline, CDR1 is LGHNA, CDR2 YNFKEQ. Trimming shortened V by 0 bases and J by 4 bases, and 10 bases separated the two germline ends.

This clonotype was recorded a few times. A much more abundant neighbour one base away suggests this may be a read error. The CDR3 sequence is CSARDGQGGYEQYF. As DNA, the CDR3 is TGCAGTGCTAGAGATGGACAGGGGGGCTACGAGCAGTACTTC. The V and J genes are TRBV20-1 and TRBJ2-7; 10 bases line up with TRBD1. CDR3 length: 14 amino acids. Per the germline V gene, CDR1 is DFQATT and CDR2 is SNEGSKA (reference sequence). V shed 0 bases, J shed 3 bases, and the junction held 2 bases outside the gene matches.

V usage is TRBV5-6 and J usage is TRBJ2-7; 9 nucleotides line up with TRBD1. The germline CDR1 and CDR2 sequences are SGHDT and YYEEEE. V lost 6 bases, J lost 3 bases, and 10 bases stayed unmatched. The CDR3 has 15 amino acids. The CDR3 DNA sequence: TGTGCCAGCAAAACAGGGGGCGCGGGGCACTACGAGCAGTACTTC. It is translated as CASKTGGAGHYEQYF.

The rearrangement uses TRBV12-3 or TRBV12-4 and TRBJ1-6; D not certain. The CDR3 runs 16 residues. Trimming took off 1 base at V and 5 bases at J, with 12 bases between the two ends. In DNA form, the CDR3 reads TGTGCCAGCAGTTTAGTGGCAGGTCGGGATAATTCACCCCTCCACTTT. It codes for CASSLVAGRDNSPLHF.

The V and J genes are TRBV29-1 and TRBJ2-1, with D unclear. V lost 3 bases to trimming and J lost 9 bases, with 6 bases between them. CDR3 length: 10 residues. Germline V CDR1 and CDR2: SQVTM, ANQGSEA. The CDR3 is CSVDKVEQFF. CDR3 bases: TGCAGCGTTGACAAGGTTGAGCAGTTCTTC.

The chain employs TRBV7-2 and TRBJ2-1, with D unclear. Per germline, CDR1 SGHTA and CDR2 FQGNSA. There are 14 residues in the CDR3. Trimming took off 1 base at V and 4 bases at J, with 8 bases between the two ends. CDR3 loop: CASSLEAQYNEQFF. CDR3 DNA sequence: TGTGCCAGCAGCTTAGAGGCCCAGTACAATGAGCAGTTCTTC.

The chain has TRBV6-5 and TRBJ1-1; TRBD1 might be the D (6 bases). The CDR3 consists of 14 residues. The germline V gene has CDR1 MNHEY and CDR2 SVGAGI. The germline V and J ends were trimmed by 7 bases and 6 bases, with 18 bases remaining between them. CDR3 nucleotide sequence: TGTGCCAGCATCCGGCAGGGGTCGACCGCTGAAGCTTTCTTT. Protein: CASIRQGSTAEAFF.

Only one count was recorded for this clonotype. V is TRBV7-2 and J is TRBJ1-1; D gene unclear. CDR3 length equals 13 residues. V lost 6 bases and J lost 4, with 12 bases in between. The germline V gene encodes CDR1 SGHTA and CDR2 FQGNSA. The CDR3 is CASRTTMGTEAFF. CDR3 DNA sequence: TGTGCCAGCAGGACCACGATGGGCACTGAAGCTTTCTTT.

The chain recombines TRBV20-1 with TRBJ2-7; D tentatively fits TRBD1 or TRBD2 (5 bases each). The J call may be incorrect, as the DNA end agrees better with TRBJ2-4. Germline V gene sequence: CDR1 DFQATT, CDR2 SNEGSKA (reference sequence). This CDR3 has 15 amino acids. The CDR3 coding sequence is TGCAGTGCTAGATCCAATACGGGACGGGGAAACATTCAGTACTTC. Protein product: CSARSNTGRGNIQYF.

V is TRBV7-6 and J is TRBJ2-1, with D possibly being TRBD1 (5 bases). Per the germline V gene, CDR1 is SGHVS and CDR2 is FNYEAQ. V lost 11 bases, J lost 1 base, and 12 bases lay in between. This CDR3 region has 13 residues. For the CDR3, the DNA is TGTGCCGTTAAGGGGTGGTCCTACAATGAGCAGTTCTTC. Translation gives CAVKGWSYNEQFF.

The genes are TRBV5-1 and TRBJ2-1; 9 bases agree with TRBD2. V lost 4 bases to trimming and J lost 5 bases; unmatched junction nucleotides: 10. Germline CDR1 reads SGHRS; CDR2 reads YFSETQ. The CDR3 is made up of 16 amino acids. CDR3 loop: CASSKEPAGGDNEQFF. The CDR3 nucleotides are TGCGCCAGCAGCAAGGAGCCAGCGGGAGGTGACAATGAGCAGTTCTTC. Full variable domain (rest looked up from reference TRBV5-1 and TRBJ2-1): KAGVTQTPRYLIKTRGQQVTLSCSPISGHRSVSWYQQTPGQGLQFLFEYFSETQRNKGNFPGRFSGRQFSNSRSEMNVSTLELGDSALYLCASSKEPAGGDNEQFFGPGTRLTVL.

The rearrangement uses TRBV29-1 and TRBJ1-1; D possibly corresponds to TRBD1 (6 bases). Looked up from germline, CDR1 is SQVTM and CDR2 is ANQGSEA. This CDR3 has 11 residues. V lost 5 bases to trimming and J lost 7 bases, with 11 bases between them. DNA of the CDR3: TGCAGCGTTCGGACAGCTATTGAAGCTTTCTTT. This translates into CSVRTAIEAFF.

Details on this clonotype: Germline and junction disagree at one end, which may indicate a read error. The chain has TRBV5-1 and TRBJ2-3; 10 bases align to TRBD2. Germline values: CDR1 SGHRS, CDR2 YFSETQ. The CDR3 loop spans 15 amino acids. The CDR3 loop reads CASSWASGGTDTPYF. The CDR3 nucleotides read TGCGCCAGCAGCTGGGCTAGCGGGGGCACAGATACGCCGTATTTT.

V is TRBV5-6 and J is TRBJ2-3, with D perhaps matching TRBD1 (5 bases). CDR1 and CDR2 (germline): SGHDT, YYEEEE. This CDR3 region has 15 residues. Trimming shortened V by 3 bases and J by 6 bases, and 17 bases separated the two germline ends. In nucleotides, the CDR3 is TGTGCCAGCAGCTCCGACAGTGGAGTCGCGGATACGCAGTATTTT. It codes for CASSSDSGVADTQYF.

The chain carries TRBV4-1 and TRBJ1-1, with a possible D match to TRBD1 (6 bases). V lost 1 base, J lost 1 base, and 22 bases lay in between. Per germline, CDR1 MGHRA and CDR2 YSYEKL. CDR3 length: 19 amino acids. In DNA, the CDR3 is TGCGCCAGCAGCCAAGGAGGGGGGCCATACAGCGTAAAGAACACTGAAGCTTTCTTT. Translated, it gives CASSQGGGPYSVKNTEAFF.

V and J are TRBV3-1 and TRBJ2-5; TRBD1 matches at 8 bases. The closer fit of TRBJ2-7 to the DNA end suggests the J call may be wrong. Germline V gene data show CDR1 as LGHDT and CDR2 as YNNKEL (reference sequence). The length of the CDR3 is 14 residues. The CDR3 spells CASSRTGKNYEQYF. The CDR3, as DNA: TGTGCCAGCAGCCGGACAGGGAAAAATTACGAGCAGTACTTC.

This clonotype was detected a few times. The chain links TRBV5-1 to TRBJ2-1, with 10 nucleotides matching TRBD1. The CDR3 is 15 amino acids. Losses at the gene ends were 0 bases for V and 6 bases for J; bases not matched to a gene: 3. Germline loops: CDR1 SGHRS, CDR2 YFSETQ. The chain's CDR3 is CASSLGQGALNEQFF. DNA for the CDR3: TGCGCCAGCAGCTTGGGACAGGGGGCCCTCAATGAGCAGTTCTTC.

The CDR3 sequence is CASVEYNEQFF. In DNA, the CDR3 is TGTGCCAGCGTAGAATACAATGAGCAGTTCTTC. V gene TRBV12-3 or TRBV12-4 combines with J gene TRBJ2-1, with D hard to call. The CDR3 totals 11 residues. The V gene lost 8 bases and the J gene lost 4 bases, with 6 bases spanning the gap.

This clonotype occurred a few times. This rearrangement joins TRBV20-1 to TRBJ2-3; D is tentatively TRBD1 or TRBD2 (6 bases each). The CDR3 covers 15 residues. Between the trimmed V and J ends, which lost 2 bases and 1 base, there was a span of 13 bases. Germline lookup yields CDR1 DFQATT and CDR2 SNEGSKA (reference sequence). The CDR3: CSARLGGIRTDTQYF. The CDR3 DNA reads TGCAGTGCTAGATTAGGGGGGATTCGCACAGATACGCAGTATTTT.

The rearrangement uses TRBV20-1 and TRBJ2-1; D perhaps matches TRBD2 (5 bases). Trimming removed 3 bases from V and 5 bases from J, with 14 bases in between. There are 14 residues in the CDR3. CDR1 is DFQATT, CDR2 SNEGSKA, per germline (reference sequence). The CDR3 bases are TGCAGTGCTAGGGATACTAGTTCCCACAATGAGCAGTTCTTC. Protein sequence: CSARDTSSHNEQFF.

This clonotype was seen a few times. A much bigger clone sits one base away, suggesting this may be a read error. J is TRBJ2-7 and V is TRBV12-3 or TRBV12-4, with D unresolved. The DNA matches TRBJ2-5 better at its end, which makes the J call doubtful. The CDR3 extends over 11 amino acids. This CDR3 reads CASSFSGTQYF. CDR3 DNA sequence: TGTGCCAGCAGTTTTTCAGGGACCCAGTACTTC.

The chain uses TRBV5-1 and TRBJ2-7; TRBD2 matches at 12 bases. The length of the CDR3 is 16 residues. Unmatched junction bases numbered 4, after V lost 0 bases and J lost 3 bases. Germline-derived CDR1 and CDR2 are SGHRS and YFSETQ. The CDR3 spells CASSLGLAGDGYEQYF. CDR3 DNA sequence: TGCGCCAGCAGCTTGGGACTAGCGGGAGACGGCTACGAGCAGTACTTC.

This clonotype was recorded a few times. This chain joins TRBV10-3 and TRBJ2-7; 9 bases align to TRBD1. The CDR3 runs 13 residues. Losses at the gene ends were 7 bases for V and 5 bases for J; bases not matched to a gene: 6. Germline V gene sequence: CDR1 ENHRY, CDR2 SYGVKD. CDR3 region: CAINGQGMDEQYF. CDR3 DNA: TGTGCCATCAACGGACAGGGGATGGACGAGCAGTACTTC.

This chain joins TRBV25-1 and TRBJ2-7; 8 bases map to TRBD2. The V gene end was trimmed by 5 bases and the J gene end by 3 bases; junction bases not matched to a gene: 6. CDR3 length: 14 residues. Germline values: CDR1 MGHDK, CDR2 SYGVNS. The CDR3 reads CASSLSGRIYEQYF. The CDR3 nucleotides are TGTGCCAGCAGTCTGAGCGGGAGAATCTACGAGCAGTACTTC.

The rearrangement links TRBV7-9 to TRBJ1-5; D may be TRBD1 (6 bases). V lost 5 bases, J lost 5 bases, and 16 bases lay in between. This CDR3 is 15 amino acids long. The V gene's germline CDR1 is SEHNR and CDR2 FQNEAQ (reference sequence). CDR3 in amino acids: CASSLQGLYHQPQHF. CDR3 bases: TGTGCCAGCAGCCTACAGGGACTCTACCATCAGCCCCAGCATTTT.